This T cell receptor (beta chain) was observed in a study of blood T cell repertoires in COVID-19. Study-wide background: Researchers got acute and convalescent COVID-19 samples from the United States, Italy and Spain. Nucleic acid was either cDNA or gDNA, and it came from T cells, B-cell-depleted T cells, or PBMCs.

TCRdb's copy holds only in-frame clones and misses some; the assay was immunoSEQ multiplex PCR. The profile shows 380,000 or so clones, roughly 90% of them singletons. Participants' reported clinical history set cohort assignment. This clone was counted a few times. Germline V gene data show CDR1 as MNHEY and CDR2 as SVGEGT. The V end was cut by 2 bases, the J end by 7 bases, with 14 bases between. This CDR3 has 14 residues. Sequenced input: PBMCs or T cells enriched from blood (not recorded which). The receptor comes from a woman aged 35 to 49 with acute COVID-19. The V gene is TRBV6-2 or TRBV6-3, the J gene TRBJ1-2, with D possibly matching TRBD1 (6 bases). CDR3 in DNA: TGTGCCAGCAGTTACGAGGGGGTCGTGGGTGGCTACACCTTC. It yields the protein CASSYEGVVGGYTF.